This TCR beta chain was captured by sequencing in a study of blood T cell repertoires in COVID-19. Study in general: Material from acute and convalescent COVID-19 was sourced from the United States, Italy and Spain. Sample material is recorded as cDNA or gDNA derived from T cells, B-cell-depleted T cells, or PBMCs.

In regard to this clone: Within the sample, other DNA sequences also encode this same CDR3.

Only in-frame clones appear in the TCRdb table, and some are missing; sequencing was by immunoSEQ multiplex PCR. The sample records a few hundred thousand clones, approximately 89% being singletons. The CDR3 spans 11 residues. CDR1 is GTSNPN and CDR2 is SVGIG in the germline V gene (reference sequence). Trimming removed 0 bases at V and 6 bases at J, with 6 bases between. This TCR derives from a woman aged 50 to 65 with COVID-19, enrolled during active disease. The chain uses TRBV30 and TRBJ2-7, with a possible D match to TRBD2 (6 bases). Sequencing used peripheral blood. CDR3 protein: CAWSVGGEQYF. The CDR3 DNA sequence: TGTGCCTGGAGTGTGGGGGGCGAGCAGTACTTC.